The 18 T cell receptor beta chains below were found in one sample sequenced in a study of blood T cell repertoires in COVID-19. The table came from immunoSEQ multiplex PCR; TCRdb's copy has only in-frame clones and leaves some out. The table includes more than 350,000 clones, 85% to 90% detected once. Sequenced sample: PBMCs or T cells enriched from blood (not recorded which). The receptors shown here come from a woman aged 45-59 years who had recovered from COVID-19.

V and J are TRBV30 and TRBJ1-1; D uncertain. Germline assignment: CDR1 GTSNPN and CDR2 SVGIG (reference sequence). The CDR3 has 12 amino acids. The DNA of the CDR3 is TGTGCACGCCGGGAGTCCTTCACTGAAGCTTTCTTT. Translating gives CARRESFTEAFF.

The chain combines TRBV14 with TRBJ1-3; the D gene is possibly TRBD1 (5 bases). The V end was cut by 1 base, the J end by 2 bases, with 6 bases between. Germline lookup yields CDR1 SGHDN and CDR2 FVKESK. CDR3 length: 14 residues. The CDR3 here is CASSQVGAGNTIYF. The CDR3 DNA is TGTGCCAGCAGCCAAGTAGGGGCTGGAAACACCATATATTTT.

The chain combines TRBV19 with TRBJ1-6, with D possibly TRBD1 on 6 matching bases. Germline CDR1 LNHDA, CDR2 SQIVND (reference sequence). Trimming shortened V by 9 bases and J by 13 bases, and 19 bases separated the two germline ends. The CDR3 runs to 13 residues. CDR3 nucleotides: TGTGCCAGCACACAGGGACCGAGGGCCCCCCTCCACTTT. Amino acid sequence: CASTQGPRAPLHF.

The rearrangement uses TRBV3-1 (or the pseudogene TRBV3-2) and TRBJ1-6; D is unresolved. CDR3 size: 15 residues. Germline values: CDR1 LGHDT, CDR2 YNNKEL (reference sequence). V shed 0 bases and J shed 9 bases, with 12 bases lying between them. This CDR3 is CASSQDRSFGSPLHF. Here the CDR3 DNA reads TGTGCCAGCAGCCAAGATAGGAGCTTCGGTTCACCCCTCCACTTT.

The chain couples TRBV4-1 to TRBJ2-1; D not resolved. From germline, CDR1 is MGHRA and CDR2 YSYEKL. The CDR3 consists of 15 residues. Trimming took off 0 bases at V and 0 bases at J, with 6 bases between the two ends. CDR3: CASSQDYSSYNEQFF. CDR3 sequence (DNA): TGCGCCAGCAGCCAAGACTACAGCTCCTACAATGAGCAGTTCTTC.

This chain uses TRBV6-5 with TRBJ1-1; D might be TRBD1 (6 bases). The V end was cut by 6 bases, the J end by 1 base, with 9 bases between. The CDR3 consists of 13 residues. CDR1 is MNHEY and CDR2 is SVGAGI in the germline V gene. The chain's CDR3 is CASSVTGNTEAFF. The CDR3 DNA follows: TGTGCCAGCAGCGTGACAGGGAACACTGAAGCTTTCTTT.

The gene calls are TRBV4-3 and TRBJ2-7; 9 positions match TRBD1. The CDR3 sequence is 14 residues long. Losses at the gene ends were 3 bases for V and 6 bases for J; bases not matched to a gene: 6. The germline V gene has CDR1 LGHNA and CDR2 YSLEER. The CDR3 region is CASSQGTGKGEQYF. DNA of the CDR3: TGCGCCAGCAGCCAGGGGACAGGGAAGGGCGAGCAGTACTTC.

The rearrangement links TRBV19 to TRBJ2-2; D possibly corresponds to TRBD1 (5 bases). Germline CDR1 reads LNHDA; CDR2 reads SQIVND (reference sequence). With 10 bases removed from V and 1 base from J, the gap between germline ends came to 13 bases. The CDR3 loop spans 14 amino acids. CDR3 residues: CATQPGKNTGELFF. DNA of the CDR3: TGTGCCACCCAGCCAGGGAAGAACACCGGGGAGCTGTTTTTT.

The DNA of the CDR3 is TGTGCCAGCAGCTTAACTGGGACAGAAAATGGCTACACCTTC. Translating it yields CASSLTGTENGYTF. The chain has TRBV7-9 and TRBJ1-2; 7 bases map to TRBD1. Germline V gives CDR1 SEHNR, CDR2 FQNEAQ (reference sequence). V shed 2 bases and J 6 bases; nucleotides not matched to a gene: 6. This CDR3 is 14 amino acids long.

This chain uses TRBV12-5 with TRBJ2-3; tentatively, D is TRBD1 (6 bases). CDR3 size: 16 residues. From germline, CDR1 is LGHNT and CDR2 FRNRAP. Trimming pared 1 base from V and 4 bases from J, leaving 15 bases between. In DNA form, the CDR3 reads TGTGCTAGTGGTTTGGGAGGGACACTCGGCGCAGATACGCAGTATTTT. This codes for CASGLGGTLGADTQYF.

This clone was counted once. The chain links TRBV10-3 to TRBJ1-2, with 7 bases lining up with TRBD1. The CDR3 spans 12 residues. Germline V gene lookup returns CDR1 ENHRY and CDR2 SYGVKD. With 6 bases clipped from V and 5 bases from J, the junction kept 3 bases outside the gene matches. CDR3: CAISGDRYGYTF. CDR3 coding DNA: TGTGCCATCAGCGGGGACAGATATGGCTACACCTTC.

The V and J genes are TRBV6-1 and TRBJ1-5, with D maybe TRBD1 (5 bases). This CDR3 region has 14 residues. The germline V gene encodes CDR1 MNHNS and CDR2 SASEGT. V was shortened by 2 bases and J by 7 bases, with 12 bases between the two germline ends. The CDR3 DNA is TGTGCCAGCAGTGAATTAGGGGTAGGCCAGCCCCAGCATTTT. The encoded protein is CASSELGVGQPQHF.

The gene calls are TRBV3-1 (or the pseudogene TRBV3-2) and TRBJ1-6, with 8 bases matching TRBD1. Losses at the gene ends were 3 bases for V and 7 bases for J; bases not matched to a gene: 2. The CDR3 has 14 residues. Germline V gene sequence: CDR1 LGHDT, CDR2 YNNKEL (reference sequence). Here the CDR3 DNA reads TGTGCCAGCAGCCAGACAGGGGTAAATTCACCCCTCCACTTT. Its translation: CASSQTGVNSPLHF.

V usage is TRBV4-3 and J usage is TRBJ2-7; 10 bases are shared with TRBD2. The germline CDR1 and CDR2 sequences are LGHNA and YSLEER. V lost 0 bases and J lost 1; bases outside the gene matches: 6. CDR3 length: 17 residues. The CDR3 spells CASSQDRLAGLSYEQYF. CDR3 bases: TGCGCCAGCAGCCAAGATCGACTAGCGGGCCTATCCTACGAGCAGTACTTC.

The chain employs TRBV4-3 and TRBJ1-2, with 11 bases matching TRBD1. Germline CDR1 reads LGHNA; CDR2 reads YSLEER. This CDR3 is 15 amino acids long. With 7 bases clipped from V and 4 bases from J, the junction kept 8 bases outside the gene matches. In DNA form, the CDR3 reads TGCGCCAGCAATAAAGGGACAGGGGGTGGCTATGGCTACACCTTC. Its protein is CASNKGTGGGYGYTF.

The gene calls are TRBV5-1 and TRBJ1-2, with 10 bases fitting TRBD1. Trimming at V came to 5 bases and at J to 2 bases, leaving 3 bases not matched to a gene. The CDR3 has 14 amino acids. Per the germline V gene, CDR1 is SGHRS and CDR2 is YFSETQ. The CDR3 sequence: CASRSGQGNYGYTF. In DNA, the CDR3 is TGCGCCAGCAGATCGGGACAGGGGAACTATGGCTACACCTTC.

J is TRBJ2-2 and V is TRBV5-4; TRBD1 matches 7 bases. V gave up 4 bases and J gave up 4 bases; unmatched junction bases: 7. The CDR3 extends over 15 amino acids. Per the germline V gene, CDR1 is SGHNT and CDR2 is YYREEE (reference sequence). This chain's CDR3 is CASSRRQGTTGELFF. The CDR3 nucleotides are TGTGCCAGCAGCCGAAGACAGGGTACCACCGGGGAGCTGTTTTTT.

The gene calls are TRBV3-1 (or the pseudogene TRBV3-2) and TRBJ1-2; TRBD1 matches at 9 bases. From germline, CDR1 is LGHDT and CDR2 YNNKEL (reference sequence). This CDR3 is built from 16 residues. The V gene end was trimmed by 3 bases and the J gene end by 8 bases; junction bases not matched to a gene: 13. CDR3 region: CASSHNPTGGALGYTF. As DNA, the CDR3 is TGTGCCAGCAGCCACAACCCCACAGGGGGCGCATTAGGCTACACCTTC.